The 18 T cell receptor beta chains below were found in one sample sequenced in a study of identical twins. TCRdb redid the calling of the 5' RACE reads with MiXCR, one entry per CDR3 protein. Counted here are around 240,000 distinct CDR3 sequences, about 7% occurring once; the ten biggest clones make up 3% to 4%. These same records also appear under a second study, on yellow fever vaccine responses in identical twins.

Specimen: memory (CD45RO+) T cells sorted from blood. The receptors here all came from a woman between 18 and 29 years old in good health.

The chain links TRBV25-1 to TRBJ2-2; D unresolved. V dropped 2 bases and J dropped 0 bases, with 10 bases sitting between them. CDR3 length equals 16 residues. Germline V lookup: CDR1 MGHDK, CDR2 SYGVNS. CDR3 region: CASSENDRPNTGELFF. The CDR3 DNA sequence: TGTGCCAGCAGTGAAAACGACCGACCGAACACCGGGGAGCTGTTTTTT.

In this sample, this clonotype turned up many times. The chain is built from TRBV4-1 and TRBJ2-5; 9 positions agree with TRBD2. Germline V CDR1 and CDR2: MGHRA, YSYEKL. This CDR3 has 15 residues. J gave up 3 bases and V 2 bases, and 4 bases lay outside the gene matches. The CDR3 coding sequence is TGCGCCAGCAGCCAATTAGCGGGAGATAAAGAGACCCAGTACTTC. This translates into CASSQLAGDKETQYF.

This clonotype has more than one count but fewer than ten. The chain is built from TRBV27 and TRBJ2-7; TRBD1 is a possible D gene (5 bases). This CDR3 region has 12 residues. Trimming cost V 5 bases and J 7 bases, with 12 bases left between them. CDR1 and CDR2 (germline): MNHEY, SMNVEV (reference sequence). CDR3 sequence reads: CASSDRPTEQYF. In nucleotides, the CDR3 is TGTGCCAGCAGTGACAGACCTACTGAGCAGTACTTC.

The chain couples TRBV2 to TRBJ1-2; D is unresolved. V lost 11 bases to trimming and J lost 4 bases, with 20 bases between them. The CDR3 runs 14 residues. Per germline, CDR1 SNHLY and CDR2 FYNNEI. CDR3 sequence reads: CALHNTPEGYGYTF. The CDR3 DNA follows: TGTGCCCTCCACAACACCCCCGAGGGCTATGGCTACACCTTC. The entire variable domain, with the rest obtained from reference TRBV2 and TRBJ1-2, is as follows: EPEVTQTPSHQVTQMGQEVILRCVPISNHLYFYWYRQILGQKVEFLVSFYNNEISEKSEIFDDQFSVERPDGSNFTLKIRSTKLEDSAMYFCALHNTPEGYGYTFGSGTRLTVV.

The genes are TRBV9 and TRBJ2-5, with D maybe TRBD2 (5 bases). CDR3 size: 16 residues. Germline V gives CDR1 SGDLS, CDR2 YYNGEE. Trimming pared 3 bases from V and 0 bases from J, leaving 15 bases between. The DNA of the CDR3 is TGTGCCAGCAGCGCGACGGCGAGAGGGTACCAAGAGACCCAGTACTTC. Its protein is CASSATARGYQETQYF.

The V call is TRBV19, the J call TRBJ2-1; no reliable D call. Trimming took 6 bases from V and 8 from J, leaving 17 bases between them. The CDR3 covers 14 residues. Germline loops: CDR1 LNHDA, CDR2 SQIVND (reference sequence). Here the CDR3 DNA reads TGTGCCAGTAGGCCTAGATCGGAGTCAGATGAGCAGTTCTTC. Translation: CASRPRSESDEQFF.

This clonotype came up many times. The chain recombines TRBV5-1 with TRBJ2-7; no clear D gene. CDR1 and CDR2 from the germline V gene are SGHRS and YFSETQ. V lost 4 bases, J lost 2 bases, and 16 bases lay in between. The CDR3 extends over 15 amino acids. In nucleotides, the CDR3 is TGCGCCAGCAGCCCGACCTCTGAGTCAGCCTACGAGCAGTACTTC. Its translation: CASSPTSESAYEQYF.

The gene calls are TRBV29-1 and TRBJ2-7; 13 bases map to TRBD2. The CDR3 extends over 14 amino acids. CDR1 and CDR2 from the germline V gene are SQVTM and ANQGSEA. V lost 6 bases to trimming and J lost 7 bases; unmatched junction nucleotides: 9. The CDR3 coding sequence is TGCAGCGTGCCACTAGCGGGAGGGCCAGGGGAGCAGTACTTC. Translation gives CSVPLAGGPGEQYF.

The rearrangement joins TRBV14 to TRBJ2-1; 9 positions match TRBD2. This CDR3 comprises 15 residues. The J segment lost 3 bases and the V segment lost 6 bases, leaving 6 bases of the junction unmatched. Germline CDR1 is SGHDN and CDR2 is FVKESK. DNA for the CDR3: TGTGCCAGCAGGCGCGGGGGGGCCAGCTACAATGAGCAGTTCTTC. The encoded protein is CASRRGGASYNEQFF.

This clonotype has just a few counts. The DNA of the CDR3 is TGTGCCAGTAGTATCTCTGGGCTGCTAACCACAGATACGCAGTATTTT. Amino acid sequence: CASSISGLLTTDTQYF. The rearrangement joins TRBV19 to TRBJ2-3; D not resolved. CDR3 length equals 16 residues. In germline, CDR1 is LNHDA, CDR2 SQIVND (reference sequence). V was clipped by 3 bases and J by 2 bases, with 15 bases between them.

The chain couples TRBV24-1 to TRBJ2-1; 12 bases agree with TRBD2. The CDR3 length is 16 residues. Looked up from germline, CDR1 is KGHDR and CDR2 is SFDVKD. J lost 4 bases, V lost 4 bases, and 4 bases had no gene match. The CDR3 coding sequence is TGTGCCACCAGTGAGCCAGGACTAGCGGGGTACAATGAGCAGTTCTTC. Translation: CATSEPGLAGYNEQFF.

This clonotype was seen repeatedly, ten times or more. The chain links TRBV3-1 to TRBJ2-5, with D perhaps assigned TRBD1 or TRBD2 (5 bases each). The germline V gene has CDR1 LGHDT and CDR2 YNNKEL (reference sequence). The V end was cut by 3 bases, the J end by 1 base, with 6 bases between. CDR3 size: 13 residues. The CDR3 is CASSQGTQETQYF. The CDR3, as DNA: TGTGCCAGCAGCCAGGGGACCCAAGAGACCCAGTACTTC.

This clonotype occurred a few times. The V gene is TRBV5-5, the J gene TRBJ2-7; D unclear. V was trimmed by 2 bases and J by 3 bases, leaving 15 bases between them. The germline V gene has CDR1 SGHKS and CDR2 YYEKEE (reference sequence). The CDR3 extends over 15 amino acids. The CDR3 protein is CASSFLPSPGYEQYF. Written as DNA, the CDR3 is TGTGCCAGCAGCTTTCTACCCAGCCCGGGCTACGAGCAGTACTTC.

This clonotype appeared a few times. The genes are TRBV24-1 and TRBJ2-2, with 8 positions matching TRBD2. Germline V gene data show CDR1 as KGHDR and CDR2 as SFDVKD. The CDR3 contains 13 residues. V trimming: 7 bases; J trimming: 4 bases; junction bases outside the gene matches: 1. CDR3 loop: CATSGRATGELFF. In DNA form, the CDR3 reads TGTGCCACCAGCGGGAGGGCCACCGGGGAGCTGTTTTTT.

Concerning this clonotype: The junction and the germline gene differ at one end; a read error may be behind it. The rearrangement links TRBV9 to TRBJ1-6, with TRBD1 matching over 9 bases. The CDR3 has 18 residues. The germline gives CDR1 SGDLS, CDR2 YYNGEE. CDR3 region: CASSPTGTGIGVGSPLHF. The CDR3 bases are TGTGCCAGCAGCCCCACCGGGACAGGGATAGGGGTTGGTTCACCCCTTCACTTT.

In this sample, this clonotype turned up a few times. V usage is TRBV4-1 and J usage is TRBJ2-2; TRBD1 matches 7 bases. This CDR3 has 16 residues. V was clipped by 1 base and J by 3 bases; unmatched bases: 5. CDR1 MGHRA and CDR2 YSYEKL come from the germline V gene. In nucleotides, the CDR3 is TGCGCCAGCAGCCAAGCCCGGGACAGCGACACCGGGGAGCTGTTTTTT. The encoded protein is CASSQARDSDTGELFF.

This clonotype has a handful of counts. This chain connects TRBV15 to TRBJ2-1; no clear D. The V gene's germline CDR1 is LNHNV and CDR2 YYDKDF (reference sequence). The CDR3 length is 13 residues. The V and J ends lost 3 bases and 8 bases respectively, with 11 bases between them. The DNA of the CDR3 is TGTGCCACCAGCAGTGGTCGTCTATATGAGCAGTTCTTC. Protein sequence: CATSSGRLYEQFF.

This clonotype was counted at least ten times. V and J are TRBV4-2 and TRBJ1-1; D unresolved. CDR3 length: 13 residues. The V and J ends lost 1 base and 10 bases respectively, with 13 bases between them. The germline gives CDR1 LGHNA, CDR2 YNFKEQ. The CDR3: CASSQGAGMRAFF. The DNA for the CDR3 is TGTGCCAGCAGCCAAGGGGCGGGTATGAGAGCTTTCTTT.